The TCR beta chain under discussion was sequenced for a study of blood T cells in healthy people across ages (dated by TCRdb to between 2015 and 2017). For context, the study as a whole: In model experiments, template switching captured roughly one uniquely barcoded TCR beta cDNA molecule for every two T cells. Age-related changes in TCR beta repertoire diversity were measured in the study by deep sequencing normalized with unique cDNA molecular identifiers. The donors were split into four age groups: young (average about 16 years), middle-aged (around 40), aged (62) and long-lived (about 82). To avoid experimental bias, donors of different ages were randomly spread across the sequencing lanes. The study analyzed two additional independent replicas of 1 million unique cDNA reads from the same blood draw for two donors, one aged 18 to 30 and one aged 80 or older. What the research found in general, with its limitations: Because the CMV infection status of the donors was unknown, age-related changes in expanded clonotypes may potentially have been confounded. There was a strong correlation between observed TCR beta diversity and the percentage of naive T cells measured by flow cytometry. Observed TCR beta diversity per million T cells fell roughly linearly with age, and a significant reduction was already apparent by age around 40. Estimates of total diversity based on one million sequenced T cells were regarded as lower bounds and as underestimates. Since profiling was done on bulk unsorted PBMCs, naive and antigen-experienced compartments could not be conclusively compared. Compared with the aged group, more naive CD4+ T cells, fewer expanded clones and increased TCR diversity were shown by the long-lived group, suggesting age selection.

There are 15 amino acids in the CDR3, from cysteine to phenylalanine inclusive. The sequence is cut down to CDR3 DNA, 45 bases in frame from base 1. V loses 4 bases, J loses 3 bases, and the germline ends lie 17 bases apart. Via the germline V gene, CDR1 is SGHRS and CDR2 YFSETQ. The donors were some 39 Caucasian individuals from Russia, aged roughly 6 to 100 years, who were systemically healthy. Each donor gave ten milliliters of peripheral blood, collected into EDTA-treated Vacutainer tubes. Ficoll-Paque density-gradient centrifugation was used to isolate PBMCs, with at least 6.5 million per sample. Total RNA was extracted from PBMCs with Trizol reagent, with at least 5.5 micrograms obtained per sample. For every donor, flow cytometry on a PBMC aliquot measured the percentage of naive CD45RAhigh/CD27high T cells. This clonotype has only a few counts. Its antigen target is currently unknown. No much larger clone is present one base from it, and per-base qualities are unavailable.

To prepare the library, 5' RACE was applied. Instrument on record: Illumina HiSeq 2500. A second PCR of roughly 6 to 12 cycles was run with a J-beta primer mix and a sample-barcoded 5' primer. Each TCR beta cDNA molecule received a unique molecular identifier from a template-switch 5' adaptor carrying 12 random nucleotides. Each sample yielded at least 2.5 million CDR3-containing paired-end reads. First-strand cDNA was synthesized from all RNA with the Mint cDNA synthesis kit, primed by a TRBC-specific oligonucleotide. Following uracil-DNA glycosylase treatment, a first 18-cycle PCR with universal primers M1SS and BC2_uni_R was performed on all cDNA. From the authors' description of their analysis: Normalization of each sample was performed by random selection of 1 million high-quality reads, each carrying a distinct molecular identifier. Instead of being binned into consensus sequences, reads that shared molecular identifiers were thrown out. CDR3 identification, clonotype clustering and error correction used MiTCR with a Q25 quality threshold and the strictest error-elimination algorithm. A nonparametric unseen species model with Euler transformation was used to estimate a lower bound on total TCR beta diversity. The raw public data were reprocessed by TCRdb itself: fastp quality trimming at Q25, MiXCR clonotype calling, in-frame beta chains only. Identical CDR3 protein sequences are pooled into one entry, listed with their most common genes and DNA. Clone size and V and J calls follow TCRdb, not the original study. A total of 650,000 to 800,000 distinct CDR3 sequences appear in this sample, about 42% of them only once. The top ten constitute roughly a fifth of the sample.

Sequenced input: blood. Rearrangement joined TRBV5-1 to TRBJ2-7; TRBD2 is a possible D gene, resting on 6 matching bases. This receptor was obtained from a man aged 60-69 years in good health. The DNA sequence is TGCGCCAGCAGCCGGCGGGACGTTGGAGACTACGAGCAGTACTTC. It encodes CASSRRDVGDYEQYF.